This is a list of T cell receptor beta chains from one sample in a study of blood T cell repertoires in COVID-19. Measured with immunoSEQ multiplex PCR; TCRdb has only the in-frame clones, and not every one. The data show tens of thousands of clones, with around 82% seen just once and about 5% held by the top ten. Sequenced material: peripheral blood. The source is a man over 45 with active COVID-19. The CDR3 runs from the conserved cysteine through the conserved F or W. D genes are given only for firm matches. Clone size is given for some rows only: seen once, a few or many times, or a class if the clone is expanded.

d_gene	abundance	j_gene	v_gene	CDR3aa	CDR3nt
.	.	TRBJ1-2	TRBV18	CASSPQLGKGGYTF	TGTGCCAGCTCACCCCAGTTGGGGAAGGGGGGCTACACCTTC
TRBD1	.	TRBJ2-4	TRBV24-1	CATSDWAGTGANIQYF	TGTGCCACCAGTGATTGGGCGGGGACAGGGGCCAACATTCAGTACTTC
.	.	TRBJ1-5	TRBV6-6	CATLGGGGEQPQHF	TGTGCCACTCTCGGGGGGGGTGGCGAACAGCCCCAGCATTTT
.	.	TRBJ1-3	TRBV7-9	CASSAPGARSGNTIYF	TGTGCCAGCAGCGCCCCAGGGGCTCGTTCCGGAAACACCATATATTTT
.	.	TRBJ1-3	TRBV29-1	CSVEDRRRVSGNTIYF	TGCAGCGTTGAAGATCGGAGGCGAGTCTCTGGAAACACCATATATTTT
TRBD2	.	TRBJ2-3	TRBV9	CASSARGSSGVPDTQYF	TGTGCCAGCAGCGCTAGAGGGTCTAGCGGGGTTCCAGATACGCAGTATTTT
TRBD1	.	TRBJ1-2	TRBV6-5	CASRSSRGQDYGYTF	TGTGCCAGCAGGTCCTCCAGGGGGCAGGACTATGGCTACACCTTC
.	.	TRBJ2-7	TRBV7-7	CATSRALGGEQYF	TGTGCCACTTCCCGAGCCCTAGGGGGCGAGCAGTACTTC
.	.	TRBJ1-1	TRBV5-6	CASQQGGSSEAFF	TGTGCCAGCCAGCAGGGAGGGAGTTCGGAAGCTTTCTTT
.	few	TRBJ2-3	TRBV24-1	CATSDSPLGRQYF	TGTGCCACCAGTGATTCACCCTTGGGGAGGCAGTATTTT
.	.	TRBJ1-1	TRBV6-2/TRBV6-3	CASSFPWGQVNTEAFF	TGTGCCAGCAGTTTTCCGTGGGGACAAGTGAACACTGAAGCTTTCTTT
.	.	TRBJ1-6	TRBV19	CASSIASGDNSPLHF	TGTGCCAGTAGTATAGCTTCGGGGGATAATTCACCCCTCCACTTT
TRBD1	.	TRBJ1-5	TRBV18	CASSQGQGGGQPQHF	TGTGCCAGCTCGCAAGGACAGGGTGGGGGTCAGCCCCAGCATTTT
.	few	TRBJ2-2	TRBV7-9	CASSLRGTGELFF	TGTGCCAGCAGCTTAAGAGGGACCGGGGAGCTGTTTTTT
TRBD2	.	TRBJ2-1	TRBV7-9	CASSLGAGGYNEQFF	TGTGCCAGCAGCTTAGGAGCGGGGGGTTACAATGAGCAGTTCTTC